Listed here are 8 T cell receptor beta chains from one sample, sequenced in a study of cytotoxic CD8 clonotypes in ibrutinib-treated CLL (dated by TCRdb to about 2021). Library preparation used the immunoSEQ multiplex PCR assay. In TCRdb, the immuneACCESS table is reduced to in-frame sequences with V and J assigned. These tables do not hold every clone; where another copy was compared, an unresolved V gene accounts for under half, and the others remain unexplained. Recorded for this sample are around 160,000 clones; roughly 80% of them occurred a single time. Roughly 2% of the sample lies in the top ten. In the paper's terms, the time point label means: about twelve months on ibrutinib. The input for sequencing was PBMCs, taken after 12 months of ibrutinib treatment. The source of these receptors is a human donor with chronic lymphocytic leukemia.

In its sample, this clone was seen many times. The genes are TRBV7-6 and TRBJ2-1, with 11 nucleotides matching TRBD2. Germline CDR1 reads SGHVS; CDR2 reads FNYEAQ. This CDR3 contains 16 residues. The J segment lost 7 bases and the V segment lost 2 bases, leaving 7 bases of the junction unmatched. CDR3 sequence (DNA): TGTGCCAGCAGCTTATCTTCGCTAGCGGGAGGTAATGAGCAGTTCTTC. Its translation: CASSLSSLAGGNEQFF.

This clone occurred once. The chain links TRBV9 to TRBJ2-7, with a possible D match to TRBD2 (5 bases). From germline, CDR1 is SGDLS and CDR2 YYNGEE. V lost 1 base, J lost 5 bases, and 10 bases lay in between. This CDR3 spans 13 amino acids. The CDR3 DNA reads TGTGCCAGCAGCGTACAAGGACTTCACGAGCAGTACTTC. It yields the protein CASSVQGLHEQYF.

The V gene is TRBV6-1, the J gene TRBJ1-5; weak D call: TRBD1 (5 bases). This CDR3 region has 13 residues. Trimming pared 7 bases from V and 5 bases from J, leaving 12 bases between. Per germline, CDR1 MNHNS and CDR2 SASEGT. The CDR3 is CASTGYWDQPQHF. The CDR3 nucleotides are TGTGCCAGCACAGGGTATTGGGATCAGCCCCAGCATTTT.

This clone was seen a single time. The J gene is TRBJ2-5, the V gene TRBV7-7; the D is unclear. Between the trimmed V and J ends, which lost 2 bases and 5 bases, there was a span of 12 bases. The germline V gene has CDR1 SSHAT and CDR2 FNYEAQ (reference sequence). The CDR3 sequence is 14 residues long. The CDR3, as DNA: TGTGCCAGCAGCTTATTGGGTACTGACGAGACCCAGTACTTC. Translated: CASSLLGTDETQYF.

The rearrangement uses TRBV6-6 and TRBJ1-3; D is ambiguous. The germline CDR1 and CDR2 sequences are MNHNY and SVGAGI (reference sequence). V shed 5 bases and J shed 0 bases, with 11 bases lying between them. The CDR3 is made up of 15 amino acids. The CDR3 loop is CASSRHSSSGNTIYF. The CDR3 DNA reads as TGTGCCAGCAGTCGACACTCTAGCTCTGGAAACACCATATATTTT.

This clone was counted at least ten times. The V call is TRBV28, the J call TRBJ1-2; 9 bases are shared with TRBD1. In germline, CDR1 is MDHEN, CDR2 SYDVKM. The CDR3 is made up of 16 amino acids. Trimming at V came to 7 bases and at J to 8 bases, leaving 17 bases not matched to a gene. CDR3: CASNKRDRVGISGYTF. The CDR3 DNA is TGTGCCAGCAACAAAAGGGACAGGGTGGGCATATCGGGCTACACCTTC.

V and J are TRBV5-4 and TRBJ2-5, with 7 bases identical to TRBD1. The CDR3 totals 14 residues. Germline loops: CDR1 SGHNT, CDR2 YYREEE (reference sequence). Germline trimming cut 6 bases from V and 0 bases from J; bases unmatched to any gene: 5. CDR3 amino acids: CASNKGTDQETQYF. The CDR3 nucleotides are TGTGCCAGCAACAAGGGGACAGACCAAGAGACCCAGTACTTC.

The chain has TRBV5-4 and TRBJ2-2, with 9 nucleotides matching TRBD2. Trimming took 0 bases from V and 5 from J; bases not matched to a gene: 8. This CDR3 comprises 17 residues. Germline CDR1 and CDR2: SGHNT and YYREEE (reference sequence). The CDR3 DNA follows: TGTGCCAGCAGCTTGGCAGTAGCGGGAGTAGGGACCGGGGAGCTGTTTTTT. It encodes CASSLAVAGVGTGELFF. The full variable domain, in which reference TRBV5-4 and TRBJ2-2 provide the parts outside the CDR3, is ETGVTQSPTHLIKTRGQQVTLRCSSQSGHNTVSWYQQALGQGPQFIFQYYREEENGRGNFPPRFSGLQFPNYSSELNVNALELDDSALYLCASSLAVAGVGTGELFFGEGSRLTVL.